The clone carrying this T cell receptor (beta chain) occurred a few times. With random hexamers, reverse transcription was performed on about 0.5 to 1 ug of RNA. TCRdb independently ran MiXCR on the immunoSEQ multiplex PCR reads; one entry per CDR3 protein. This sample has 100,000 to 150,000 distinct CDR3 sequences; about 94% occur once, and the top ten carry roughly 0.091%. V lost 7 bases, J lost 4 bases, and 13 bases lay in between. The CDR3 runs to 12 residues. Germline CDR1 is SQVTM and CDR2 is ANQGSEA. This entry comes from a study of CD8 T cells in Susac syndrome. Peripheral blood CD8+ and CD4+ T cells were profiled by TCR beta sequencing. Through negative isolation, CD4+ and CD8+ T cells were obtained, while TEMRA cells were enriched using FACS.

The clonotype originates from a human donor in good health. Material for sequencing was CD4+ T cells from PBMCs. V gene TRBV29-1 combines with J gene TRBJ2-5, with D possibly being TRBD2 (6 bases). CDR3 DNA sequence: TGCAGCGCCACATCGGGGGTAGAGACCCAGTACTTC. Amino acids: CSATSGVETQYF.